The sequence of this T cell receptor beta chain was determined in a study of blood T cell repertoires in COVID-19. Turning to the study itself: Italy, Spain and the United States were the sources of the convalescent and acute COVID-19 samples.

This CDR3 comprises 16 residues. Germline loops: CDR1 PRHDT, CDR2 FYEKMQ (reference sequence). V lost 0 bases, J lost 4 bases, and 12 bases lay in between. Symptom resolution, clearance, or two negative PCRs marked donors in Cohort 3 as recovered. Sequenced by immunoSEQ multiplex PCR; TCRdb stores in-frame clones only, minus some. The profile shows 150,000 to 200,000 clones, roughly 90% of them singletons. Sample: PBMCs or T cells enriched from blood (not recorded which). The source is a woman in her late teens or twenties who had recovered from COVID-19. J is TRBJ2-2 and V is TRBV13; unclear D gene. The CDR3 DNA follows: TGTGCCAGCAGCTTAGGTCTGGAAGCGTCCACCGGGGAGCTGTTTTTT. This sequence encodes CASSLGLEASTGELFF.